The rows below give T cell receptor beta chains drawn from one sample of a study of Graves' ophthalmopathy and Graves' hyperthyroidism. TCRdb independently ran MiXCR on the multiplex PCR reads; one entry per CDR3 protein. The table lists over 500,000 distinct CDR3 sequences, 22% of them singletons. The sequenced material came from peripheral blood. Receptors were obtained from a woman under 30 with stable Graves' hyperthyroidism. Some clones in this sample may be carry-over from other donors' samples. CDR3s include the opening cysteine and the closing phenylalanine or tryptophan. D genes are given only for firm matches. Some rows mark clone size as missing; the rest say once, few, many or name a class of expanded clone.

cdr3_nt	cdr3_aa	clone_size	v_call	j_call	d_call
TGTGCCAGCCGTCGAGGGGAACTCAGGGAGACCCAGTACTTC	CASRRGELRETQYF	few	TRBV12-3/TRBV12-4	TRBJ2-5	-
TGTGCCAGCTGGAACGGGAACTCCTACGAGCAGTACTTC	CASWNGNSYEQYF	many	TRBV28	TRBJ2-7	-
TGTGCCAGCAGCCAAAGTTCTTACTCTGACACTGAAGCTTTCTTT	CASSQSSYSDTEAFF	-	TRBV4-2	TRBJ1-1	-
TGCAGTGCTAGCCACACCGGGACAGGGACCTACGAGCAGTACTTC	CSASHTGTGTYEQYF	-	TRBV20-1	TRBJ2-7	TRBD1
TGTGCCAGCAGGGACTACCAAGAGACCCAGTACTTC	CASRDYQETQYF	-	TRBV2	TRBJ2-5	-
TGTGCCACCAGTGAGGGAGACGGATTCGGGCACTTAAGTGGCTACACCTTC	CATSEGDGFGHLSGYTF	many	TRBV24-1	TRBJ1-2	-
TGCGCCAGCAGCCACTCTCGGGGGGACTCTGAAGCTTTCTTT	CASSHSRGDSEAFF	-	TRBV4-1	TRBJ1-1	-
TGCAGCGCCCTCCAGGGGAACTATGGCTACACCTTC	CSALQGNYGYTF	many	TRBV29-1	TRBJ1-2	-
TGTGCCAGCAGCAGAAGCGGGGGAAGTTCGGAGACCCAGTACTTC	CASSRSGGSSETQYF	many	TRBV7-3	TRBJ2-5	TRBD2
TGTGCCAGCAGTTACAAATGGGGTGATTCACCCCTCCACTTT	CASSYKWGDSPLHF	-	TRBV2	TRBJ1-6	-
TGTGCCAGCAGTTTAAGTGGGAACCAAGAGACCCAGTACTTC	CASSLSGNQETQYF	many	TRBV28	TRBJ2-5	-
TGTGCCGCCGGACAGGGGATTCCCTACGAGCAGTACTTC	CAAGQGIPYEQYF	many	TRBV10-3	TRBJ2-7	TRBD1
TGCGCCAGCAGCTTGGCCCCGTCTGGGACCAAAAACATTCAGTACTTC	CASSLAPSGTKNIQYF	few	TRBV5-1	TRBJ2-4	-
TGTGCCAGCAGTGAATTCCGCTTAAGGCATGGCTACACCTTC	CASSEFRLRHGYTF	-	TRBV6-1	TRBJ1-2	-
TGTGCCAGCAGTTTACCCGGACAGAACACCGGGGAGCTGTTTTTT	CASSLPGQNTGELFF	few	TRBV12-3/TRBV12-4	TRBJ2-2	-